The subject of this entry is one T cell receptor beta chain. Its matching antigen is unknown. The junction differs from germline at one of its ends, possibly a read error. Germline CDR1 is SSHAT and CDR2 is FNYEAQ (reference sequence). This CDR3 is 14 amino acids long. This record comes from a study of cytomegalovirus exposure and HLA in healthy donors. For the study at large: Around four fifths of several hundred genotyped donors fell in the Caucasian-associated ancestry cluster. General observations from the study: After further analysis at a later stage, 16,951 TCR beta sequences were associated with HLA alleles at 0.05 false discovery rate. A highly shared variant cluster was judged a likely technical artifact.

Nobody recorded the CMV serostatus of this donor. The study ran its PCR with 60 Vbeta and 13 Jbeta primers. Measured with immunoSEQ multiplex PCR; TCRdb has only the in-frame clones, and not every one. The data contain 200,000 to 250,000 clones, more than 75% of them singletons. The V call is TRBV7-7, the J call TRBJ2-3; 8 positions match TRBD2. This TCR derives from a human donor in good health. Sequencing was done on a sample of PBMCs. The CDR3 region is CASSERESADTQYF. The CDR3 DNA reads TGTGCTAGCAGCGAGCGGGAGTCTGCAGATACGCAGTATTTT. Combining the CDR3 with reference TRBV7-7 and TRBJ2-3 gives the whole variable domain GAGVSQSPRYKVTKRGQDVTLRCDPISSHATLYWYQQALGQGPEFLTYFNYEAQPDKSGLPSDRFSAERPEGSISTLTIQRTEQRDSAMYRCASSERESADTQYFGPGTRLTVL.